This passage covers 29 T cell receptor beta chains from one sample sequenced in a study of radiation and T cells in renal cell carcinoma. The repertoire was sequenced with immunoSEQ multiplex PCR; TCRdb's copy has only in-frame clones and lacks some. The data hold some 150,000 clones, with 70% to 90% observed a single time. The time point denotes: baseline pretreatment blood. Treatment noted: 15 Gy SBRT to primary tumor, nephrectomy 4 weeks later. The specimen comprised blood, sampled from a patient whose treatment included radiotherapy and nephrectomy. The receptors were gathered from a woman in her forties or fifties with renal cell carcinoma.

The chain is built from TRBV7-8 and TRBJ1-2; D is possibly TRBD1 (6 bases). CDR1 SGHVS and CDR2 FQNEAQ come from the germline V gene. This CDR3 has 15 residues. V gave up 4 bases and J gave up 6 bases, with 18 bases separating them. CDR3 DNA sequence: TGTGCCAGCAGCTCCCGAGCTCAGGGGCAAAATGGCTACACCTTC. Translating it yields CASSSRAQGQNGYTF.

This rearrangement joins TRBV10-3 to TRBJ1-4; TRBD1 matches at 10 bases. The germline gives CDR1 ENHRY, CDR2 SYGVKD. Trimming took 3 bases from V and 3 from J; bases not matched to a gene: 7. The CDR3 is 17 residues long. The CDR3 is CAISDTTGGASNEKLFF. Here the CDR3 DNA reads TGTGCCATCAGTGACACGACAGGGGGCGCGTCTAATGAAAAACTGTTTTTT.

The V call is TRBV19, the J call TRBJ2-1; 11 bases fit TRBD1. The length of the CDR3 is 15 residues. J lost 6 bases, V lost 6 bases, and 7 bases had no gene match. Germline V CDR1 and CDR2: LNHDA, SQIVND (reference sequence). CDR3 amino acids: CASSRDRGFLNEQFF. CDR3 coding DNA: TGTGCCAGTAGCAGGGACAGGGGGTTCCTCAATGAGCAGTTCTTC.

The chain uses TRBV28 and TRBJ2-5; unclear D gene. V was pared by 2 bases and J by 5 bases, with 15 bases between. CDR3 length: 15 residues. CDR1 and CDR2 (germline): MDHEN, SYDVKM. CDR3 protein: CASSLPDPAEETQYF. The CDR3 region has the DNA TGTGCCAGCAGTTTACCGGACCCAGCTGAGGAGACCCAGTACTTC.

The gene calls are TRBV19 and TRBJ1-3, with TRBD1 matching over 7 bases. Germline V CDR1 and CDR2: LNHDA, SQIVND (reference sequence). The CDR3 totals 14 residues. V trimming: 7 bases; J trimming: 0 bases; junction bases outside the gene matches: 3. The CDR3 DNA follows: TGTGCCAGTAACTCAGGGGGCTCTGGAAACACCATATATTTT. It translates to CASNSGGSGNTIYF. Using reference TRBV19 and TRBJ1-3 for the parts outside the CDR3, the full variable domain is DGGITQSPKYLFRKEGQNVTLSCEQNLNHDAMYWYRQDPGQGLRLIYYSQIVNDFQKGDIAEGYSVSREKKESFPLTVTSAQKNPTAFYLCASNSGGSGNTIYFGEGSWLTVV.

The V and J genes are TRBV19 and TRBJ1-2; no definite D call. The CDR3 has 12 amino acids. Trimming stripped 3 bases from V and 5 bases from J, with 7 bases between. Germline CDR1 LNHDA, CDR2 SQIVND (reference sequence). The CDR3 region has the DNA TGTGCCAGTAGTATGGTTGCTTATGGCTACACCTTC. It translates to CASSMVAYGYTF.

The table lists this clone with a few counts. The V gene is TRBV6-6, the J gene TRBJ1-1, with D possibly being TRBD1 (5 bases). Per germline, CDR1 MNHNY and CDR2 SVGAGI (reference sequence). The CDR3 contains 14 residues. V lost 6 bases and J 1 base, leaving 12 bases between the germline ends. The CDR3 nucleotides are TGTGCCAGCAGCCCCGGGACGGAGAACACTGAAGCTTTCTTT. This encodes CASSPGTENTEAFF.

This chain uses TRBV9 with TRBJ1-1; no definite D call. CDR1 and CDR2 (germline): SGDLS, YYNGEE. This CDR3 is 15 amino acids long. With 0 bases removed from V and 1 base from J, the gap between germline ends came to 10 bases. CDR3 loop: CASSVAGQENTEAFF. CDR3 sequence (DNA): TGTGCCAGCAGCGTAGCTGGCCAGGAGAACACTGAAGCTTTCTTT. Full variable domain (outside the CDR3, taken from reference TRBV9 and TRBJ1-1): DSGVTQTPKHLITATGQRVTLRCSPRSGDLSVYWYQQSLDQGLQFLIQYYNGEERAKGNILERFSAQQFPDLHSELNLSSLELGDSALYFCASSVAGQENTEAFFGQGTRLTVV.

This sequence joins TRBV7-2 and TRBJ2-7; D not resolved. Trimming removed 5 bases at V and 3 bases at J, with 14 bases between. This CDR3 contains 14 residues. Germline V CDR1 and CDR2: SGHTA, FQGNSA. The CDR3 nucleotides are TGTGCCAGCAGCCCCAGTGGGGATTTCTACGAGCAGTACTTC. It specifies CASSPSGDFYEQYF.

The V gene is TRBV19, the J gene TRBJ1-1; the D is unclear. V gave up 1 base and J gave up 1 base, with 10 bases separating them. In germline, CDR1 is LNHDA, CDR2 SQIVND (reference sequence). This CDR3 has 15 residues. In DNA form, the CDR3 reads TGTGCCAGTAGTATAGCAAGGGCTGGGAACACTGAAGCTTTCTTT. The encoded protein is CASSIARAGNTEAFF.

J is TRBJ1-4 and V is TRBV18; D ambiguous. The CDR3 length is 13 residues. Trimming shortened V by 2 bases and J by 4 bases, and 5 bases separated the two germline ends. Germline CDR1 is KGHSH and CDR2 is LQKENI. The CDR3 coding sequence is TGTGCCAGCTCACCAGGAAGTAATGAAAAACTGTTTTTT. Encoded protein: CASSPGSNEKLFF.

The chain recombines TRBV27 with TRBJ1-2, with D perhaps matching TRBD1 (5 bases). The V end lost 8 bases, the J end lost 6 bases, and 25 bases lay between the germline ends. Looked up from germline, CDR1 is MNHEY and CDR2 is SMNVEV (reference sequence). The CDR3 totals 16 residues. In DNA, the CDR3 is TGTGCCAGCCCCGGACAAGCTTCCCTGGTCCGTGATGGCTACACCTTC. It encodes CASPGQASLVRDGYTF.

There are a few counts of this clone. The chain has TRBV9 and TRBJ1-2, with TRBD1 as a possible D gene (6 bases). The V end lost 0 bases, the J end lost 4 bases, and 13 bases lay between the germline ends. CDR1 and CDR2 from the germline V gene are SGDLS and YYNGEE. CDR3 length: 15 amino acids. This CDR3 reads CASSVDHREVYGYTF. CDR3 bases: TGTGCCAGCAGCGTAGATCACAGGGAGGTCTATGGCTACACCTTC.

The J gene is TRBJ2-7, the V gene TRBV18; D gene uncertain. The V end was cut by 5 bases, the J end by 2 bases, with 10 bases between. This CDR3 region has 13 residues. Germline assignment: CDR1 KGHSH and CDR2 LQKENI. The chain's CDR3 is CASSYQDAYEQYF. DNA for the CDR3: TGTGCCAGCTCATACCAAGATGCCTACGAGCAGTACTTC. The variable domain in full, with the rest retrieved from reference TRBV18 and TRBJ2-7, is NAGVMQNPRHLVRRRGQEARLRCSPMKGHSHVYWYRQLPEEGLKFMVYLQKENIIDESGMPKERFSAEFPKEGPSILRIQQVVRGDSAAYFCASSYQDAYEQYFGPGTRLTVT.

The CDR3 region has the DNA TGTGCCAGCAGCTTATGGGGACTAGCGGGGTCGGATGAGCAGTTCTTC. It translates to CASSLWGLAGSDEQFF. The gene calls are TRBV7-2 and TRBJ2-1, with 13 bases matching TRBD2. Germline V gene data show CDR1 as SGHTA and CDR2 as FQGNSA. Germline trimming cut 2 bases from V and 8 bases from J; bases unmatched to any gene: 6. The CDR3 extends over 16 amino acids.

Only one count was recorded for this clone. This chain joins TRBV7-2 and TRBJ2-1; 10 bases match TRBD2. Looked up from germline, CDR1 is SGHTA and CDR2 is FQGNSA. This CDR3 region has 15 residues. The ends lost 5 bases at V and 4 bases at J; junction bases unmatched: 5. The CDR3 region has the DNA TGTGCCAGCAGCCCTAGACTAGCGGGTTACAATGAGCAGTTCTTC. It translates to CASSPRLAGYNEQFF.

This clone was seen once. One end of the junction is discordant with germline, which a read error may explain. The V call is TRBV7-7, the J call TRBJ2-6; D tentatively fits TRBD1 or TRBD2 (6 bases each). Germline CDR1 reads SSHAT; CDR2 reads FNYEAQ (reference sequence). The CDR3 totals 15 residues. The DNA for the CDR3 is TGTGCTAGCAGCCGAGGGGGGTCTGGGGCCAACGTCCTGACTTTC. Its translation: CASSRGGSGANVLTF.

V and J are TRBV7-3 and TRBJ2-5, with 8 bases lining up with TRBD2. V trimming: 5 bases; J trimming: 2 bases; junction bases outside the gene matches: 10. CDR3 size: 16 residues. The germline gives CDR1 SGHTA, CDR2 FQGTGA. The CDR3 DNA reads as TGTGCCAGCAGCCCTCACGGGACTAGGGTGCAAGAGACCCAGTACTTC. Protein sequence: CASSPHGTRVQETQYF.

The chain joins TRBV29-1 to TRBJ1-2; D is possibly TRBD1 (5 bases). Germline V gene data show CDR1 as SQVTM and CDR2 as ANQGSEA. V was clipped by 6 bases and J by 7 bases, with 18 bases between them. The CDR3 is 13 amino acids. The CDR3 is CSVFGQFPGGYTF. The CDR3 nucleotides are TGCAGCGTGTTCGGACAATTCCCCGGTGGCTACACCTTC. Complete variable domain (other parts from reference TRBV29-1 and TRBJ1-2): SAVISQKPSRDICQRGTSLTIQCQVDSQVTMMFWYRQQPGQSLTLIATANQGSEATYESGFVIDKFPISRPNLTFSTLTVSNMSPEDSSIYLCSVFGQFPGGYTFGSGTRLTVV.

The V call is TRBV28, the J call TRBJ1-2; no clear D. V gave up 7 bases and J gave up 0 bases, with 21 bases separating them. The germline gives CDR1 MDHEN, CDR2 SYDVKM. The CDR3 is made up of 17 amino acids. As DNA, the CDR3 is TGTGCCAGCATCCCCCGAGCGGGCAGGCCGACTAACTATGGCTACACCTTC. Translated, it gives CASIPRAGRPTNYGYTF.

The rearrangement links TRBV15 to TRBJ1-5; perhaps TRBD1 as D (6 bases). Germline V CDR1 and CDR2: LNHNV, YYDKDF (reference sequence). Trimming cost V 2 bases and J 1 base, with 18 bases left between them. This CDR3 is 18 amino acids long. DNA for the CDR3: TGTGCCACCAGCAGAATAGGTGCGTACAGGGCGAGCAATCAGCCCCAGCATTTT. It encodes CATSRIGAYRASNQPQHF.

The chain couples TRBV7-2 to TRBJ1-1, with D hard to call. This CDR3 comprises 14 residues. V was pared by 2 bases and J by 0 bases, with 7 bases between. Germline V gene data show CDR1 as SGHTA and CDR2 as FQGNSA. CDR3 region: CASSLRQMNTEAFF. For the CDR3, the DNA is TGTGCCAGCAGCTTAAGACAAATGAACACTGAAGCTTTCTTT.

The V and J genes are TRBV19 and TRBJ1-5; 8 bases line up with TRBD1. The CDR3 spans 14 residues. The V gene's germline CDR1 is LNHDA and CDR2 SQIVND (reference sequence). V dropped 6 bases and J dropped 7; count of bases not matched to a gene: 8. CDR3 DNA: TGTGCCAGTAGCCAAACAGGGGGAAGACAGCCCCAGCATTTT. Amino acid sequence: CASSQTGGRQPQHF.

This clone qualifies as medium-sized. J is TRBJ2-4 and V is TRBV20-1, with unresolved D. The CDR3 extends over 11 amino acids. V lost 6 bases and J 9 bases, leaving 12 bases between the germline ends. Germline CDR1 DFQATT, CDR2 SNEGSKA (reference sequence). The CDR3 protein is CSADVGPIQYF. Here the CDR3 DNA reads TGCAGTGCGGATGTAGGCCCCATTCAGTACTTC.

V and J are TRBV6-5 and TRBJ1-5, with a weak D call TRBD1 (5 bases). The V end lost 0 bases, the J end lost 5 bases, and 11 bases lay between the germline ends. The germline V gene has CDR1 MNHEY and CDR2 SVGAGI. The length of the CDR3 is 15 residues. The CDR3 sequence is CASSYSSRGDQPQHF. CDR3 sequence (DNA): TGTGCCAGCAGTTACTCTTCGAGAGGGGATCAGCCCCAGCATTTT.

This chain joins TRBV30 and TRBJ1-1, with 9 bases lining up with TRBD1. This CDR3 is 13 amino acids long. J gave up 8 bases and V 4 bases, and 8 bases lay outside the gene matches. Germline loops: CDR1 GTSNPN, CDR2 SVGIG (reference sequence). The CDR3 region is CAWTNTGGAEAFF. The CDR3 DNA sequence: TGTGCCTGGACCAATACAGGGGGCGCGGAAGCTTTCTTT.

The V gene is TRBV6-1, the J gene TRBJ2-4; TRBD1 might be the D (5 bases). The CDR3 runs 14 residues. V was shortened by 2 bases and J by 0 bases, with 5 bases between the two germline ends. CDR1 is MNHNS and CDR2 is SASEGT in the germline V gene. CDR3 amino acids: CASSEQGAKNIQYF. The CDR3 DNA follows: TGTGCCAGCAGTGAACAGGGAGCCAAAAACATTCAGTACTTC.

This clone was picked up a small number of times. V usage is TRBV7-9 and J usage is TRBJ2-3; D is uncertain. V was trimmed by 4 bases and J by 2 bases, leaving 19 bases between them. The germline gives CDR1 SEHNR, CDR2 FQNEAQ (reference sequence). The CDR3 loop spans 17 amino acids. The CDR3 reads CASSSTITGPNTDTQYF. CDR3 coding DNA: TGTGCCAGCAGCTCCACCATAACCGGGCCTAACACAGATACGCAGTATTTT.

The chain carries TRBV6-1 and TRBJ1-1, with a weak D call TRBD1 (5 bases). Trimming took off 4 bases at V and 11 bases at J, with 17 bases between the two ends. Germline lookup yields CDR1 MNHNS and CDR2 SASEGT. There are 13 residues in the CDR3. The CDR3 region is CASSARGGRGAFF. The CDR3 nucleotides read TGTGCCAGCAGTGCAAGGGGCGGGAGGGGTGCTTTCTTT.